One and the same sample provided the 21 T cell receptor beta chains below, sequenced in a study of T cell clones after liver transplantation. The table came from immunoSEQ multiplex PCR; TCRdb's copy has only in-frame clones and leaves some out. The sample holds around 26,000 clones, around two thirds seen once. Sequenced here: CD4+ T cells from blood, sampled before liver transplant. These receptors originate from a human donor who received a liver transplant.

This rearrangement joins TRBV6-5 to TRBJ2-7; D not resolved. The length of the CDR3 is 14 residues. V lost 7 bases and J lost 0, with 13 bases in between. Germline CDR1 is MNHEY and CDR2 is SVGAGI. CDR3 loop: CASTLGLSSYEQYF. The CDR3 nucleotides are TGTGCCAGCACTCTCGGGTTAAGCTCCTACGAGCAGTACTTC.

This chain uses TRBV6-5 with TRBJ2-2, with 8 bases that match TRBD1. The CDR3 loop spans 15 amino acids. The J segment lost 7 bases and the V segment lost 6 bases, leaving 10 bases of the junction unmatched. Germline V CDR1 and CDR2: MNHEY, SVGAGI. CDR3 residues: CASRHKGQVCGELFF. The CDR3 region has the DNA TGTGCCAGCAGGCACAAGGGACAGGTATGCGGGGAGCTGTTTTTT.

The rearrangement links TRBV19 to TRBJ1-5; a weak D match, TRBD1 (5 bases). Trimming stripped 6 bases from V and 2 bases from J, with 5 bases between. CDR3 length: 12 amino acids. Looked up from germline, CDR1 is LNHDA and CDR2 is SQIVND (reference sequence). The chain's CDR3 is CASRQGNQPQHF. CDR3 in DNA: TGTGCCAGTAGACAGGGCAATCAGCCCCAGCATTTT.

This clone was counted between two and nine times. The gene calls are TRBV27 and TRBJ1-1; 8 bases align to TRBD1. V lost 6 bases and J lost 3; bases outside the gene matches: 6. Germline-derived CDR1 and CDR2 are MNHEY and SMNVEV (reference sequence). The CDR3 consists of 14 residues. The CDR3 DNA sequence: TGTGCCAGCAGCCCTACAGGGGGTGACACTGAAGCTTTCTTT. Protein product: CASSPTGGDTEAFF.

The gene calls are TRBV27 and TRBJ1-2; D is ambiguous. V lost 5 bases and J lost 8, with 15 bases in between. Germline CDR1 is MNHEY and CDR2 is SMNVEV (reference sequence). The CDR3 spans 13 residues. The CDR3: CASSPVRGAGYTF. The CDR3 region has the DNA TGTGCCAGCAGTCCCGTCCGGGGTGCGGGCTACACCTTC.

The rearrangement uses TRBV5-1 and TRBJ2-3; 9 bases are a match to TRBD2. The germline CDR1 and CDR2 sequences are SGHRS and YFSETQ. Trimming cost V 2 bases and J 5 bases; bases outside gene matches: 6. The CDR3 extends over 15 amino acids. Here the CDR3 reads CASSLIAGAGDTQYF. The CDR3 bases are TGCGCCAGCAGCTTAATAGCGGGGGCGGGAGATACGCAGTATTTT.

The rearrangement joins TRBV5-6 to TRBJ1-2; possibly TRBD1 for D (5 bases). From germline, CDR1 is SGHDT and CDR2 YYEEEE. Trimming shortened V by 2 bases and J by 11 bases, and 16 bases separated the two germline ends. CDR3 length: 13 residues. The CDR3 bases are TGTGCCAGCAGCTTAAAGCAGAGGGGCCCATACACCTTC. Translating gives CASSLKQRGPYTF.

J is TRBJ1-5 and V is TRBV15; perhaps TRBD1 as D (5 bases). There are 16 residues in the CDR3. CDR1 and CDR2 (germline): LNHNV, YYDKDF (reference sequence). Trimming took 0 bases from V and 6 from J, leaving 15 bases between them. The CDR3, as DNA: TGTGCCACCAGCAGAGATCCCAGGGCAGGTGGTCAGCCCCAGCATTTT. Its protein product is CATSRDPRAGGQPQHF.

The rearrangement joins TRBV10-3 to TRBJ2-3; the D gene is possibly TRBD1 (6 bases). There are 16 residues in the CDR3. CDR1 and CDR2 from the germline V gene are ENHRY and SYGVKD. V was pared by 2 bases and J by 2 bases, with 14 bases between. CDR3 protein: CAISENNQGNTDTQYF. The CDR3, as DNA: TGTGCCATCAGTGAGAATAACCAGGGGAACACAGATACGCAGTATTTT.

The chain combines TRBV28 with TRBJ1-1, with no clear D. This CDR3 is 13 amino acids long. V was pared by 6 bases and J by 1 base, with 9 bases between. Germline CDR1 reads MDHEN; CDR2 reads SYDVKM. CDR3 amino acids: CASSLITNTEAFF. Written as DNA, the CDR3 is TGTGCCAGCAGCCTCATTACGAACACTGAAGCTTTCTTT.

The V and J genes are TRBV5-1 and TRBJ1-1; D is ambiguous. From germline, CDR1 is SGHRS and CDR2 YFSETQ. V was cut by 5 bases and J by 0 bases, with 11 bases left in between. The CDR3 is made up of 14 amino acids. The CDR3 reads CASRPRALNTEAFF. The CDR3 DNA sequence: TGCGCCAGCAGACCCCGGGCCTTGAACACTGAAGCTTTCTTT.

The chain joins TRBV6-5 to TRBJ2-3, with 7 positions matching TRBD2. V dropped 2 bases and J dropped 0; count of bases not matched to a gene: 5. The CDR3 has 16 residues. Germline V gene sequence: CDR1 MNHEY, CDR2 SVGAGI. This CDR3 reads CASSYGLAVSTDTQYF. In DNA, the CDR3 is TGTGCCAGCAGTTACGGCCTAGCGGTGAGCACAGATACGCAGTATTTT.

The rearrangement links TRBV7-8 to TRBJ2-5; D unresolved. The length of the CDR3 is 12 residues. Germline V gives CDR1 SGHVS, CDR2 FQNEAQ. V lost 2 bases to trimming and J lost 5 bases, with 6 bases between them. The CDR3: CASSLMFETQYF. CDR3 DNA sequence: TGTGCCAGCAGCTTAATGTTCGAGACCCAGTACTTC.

J is TRBJ1-4 and V is TRBV7-6, with unresolved D. CDR1 is SGHVS, CDR2 FNYEAQ, per germline. The CDR3 runs 13 residues. The V end was cut by 3 bases, the J end by 7 bases, with 9 bases between. The CDR3 region has the DNA TGTGCCAGCAGCTTCTCTGAAAGTGAAAAACTGTTTTTT. This encodes CASSFSESEKLFF.

The rearrangement joins TRBV18 to TRBJ2-3, with unresolved D. Trimming shortened V by 5 bases and J by 0 bases, and 9 bases separated the two germline ends. Germline values: CDR1 KGHSH, CDR2 LQKENI. The CDR3 extends over 14 amino acids. The CDR3 reads CASSSQESTDTQYF. CDR3 DNA: TGTGCCAGCTCATCCCAGGAGAGCACAGATACGCAGTATTTT.

The genes are TRBV28 and TRBJ1-4; D unresolved. Germline values: CDR1 MDHEN, CDR2 SYDVKM. The V and J ends lost 3 bases and 5 bases respectively, with 10 bases between them. The CDR3 extends over 14 amino acids. The CDR3 region is CASSLGSFNEKLFF. CDR3 coding DNA: TGTGCCAGCAGTTTGGGCAGCTTCAATGAAAAACTGTTTTTT. Supplemented by reference TRBV28 and TRBJ1-4, the full variable domain reads DVKVTQSSRYLVKRTGEKVFLECVQDMDHENMFWYRQDPGLGLRLIYFSYDVKMKEKGDIPEGYSVSREKKERFSLILESASTNQTSMYLCASSLGSFNEKLFFGSGTQLSVL.

The chain couples TRBV15 to TRBJ2-7; perhaps TRBD2 as D (6 bases). CDR1 and CDR2 (germline): LNHNV, YYDKDF (reference sequence). The CDR3 runs to 16 residues. Deletions cut 5 bases from V and 6 bases from J, with 23 bases between. CDR3 sequence (DNA): TGTGCCACCAGCCGGGTCTCTAAGTGGGGGGTGGGCGAGCAGTACGTC. Its translation: CATSRVSKWGVGEQYV.

The chain carries TRBV5-1 and TRBJ2-1, with a possible D match to TRBD2 (5 bases). Trimming pared 0 bases from V and 10 bases from J, leaving 8 bases between. This CDR3 has 12 amino acids. Looked up from germline, CDR1 is SGHRS and CDR2 is YFSETQ. The CDR3 loop is CASSLAGEEQFF. DNA for the CDR3: TGCGCCAGCAGCTTGGCCGGGGAGGAGCAGTTCTTC.

CDR3 coding DNA: TGCGCCAGCAGCCAAGATCAAGAAGGACAGGGGGTATTCAATCCTTATTCACCCCTCCACTTT. It codes for CASSQDQEGQGVFNPYSPLHF. The chain couples TRBV4-1 to TRBJ1-6, with TRBD1 matching 10 bases. V was pared by 0 bases and J by 8 bases, with 19 bases of the junction left unmatched. The CDR3 extends over 21 amino acids. Per the germline V gene, CDR1 is MGHRA and CDR2 is YSYEKL.

This chain uses TRBV10-3 with TRBJ2-5, with 7 positions matching TRBD1. This CDR3 is 13 amino acids long. V lost 7 bases, J lost 1 base, and 3 bases stayed unmatched. From germline, CDR1 is ENHRY and CDR2 SYGVKD. Written as DNA, the CDR3 is TGTGCCATCAAGGGGGACAGCCAAGAGACCCAGTACTTC. It translates to CAIKGDSQETQYF.

J is TRBJ2-1 and V is TRBV2; no clear D. The CDR3 extends over 13 amino acids. Trimming took off 5 bases at V and 3 bases at J, with 8 bases between the two ends. Germline assignment: CDR1 SNHLY and CDR2 FYNNEI. CDR3 nucleotide sequence: TGTGCCAGCAGTCTGGGCCTCTACAATGAGCAGTTCTTC. This gives the protein CASSLGLYNEQFF. Using reference TRBV2 and TRBJ2-1 for the parts outside the CDR3, the full variable domain is EPEVTQTPSHQVTQMGQEVILRCVPISNHLYFYWYRQILGQKVEFLVSFYNNEISEKSEIFDDQFSVERPDGSNFTLKIRSTKLEDSAMYFCASSLGLYNEQFFGPGTRLTVL.